Sequencing of this TCR beta chain was carried out in a study of blood T cells in healthy people across ages. A word on this clonotype: The antigen is undetermined.

General study points: It was the long-lived donors that had more naive CD4+ cells and higher diversity than aged donors.

In germline, CDR1 is SGHKS, CDR2 YYEKEE (reference sequence). V was pared by 3 bases and J by 0 bases, with 13 bases between. This CDR3 is 15 amino acids long. The use of a sample-barcoded 5' primer and a J-beta primer mix characterized a second PCR of about 6 to 12 cycles. TCRdb itself ran the 5' RACE reads through MiXCR, one entry per CDR3 protein. This table holds about 1.4 million distinct CDR3 sequences, approximately 59% found once. The sequenced sample consisted of blood. This chain joins TRBV5-5 and TRBJ2-7; maybe TRBD2 (6 bases). The clonotype comes from a man aged 18 to 30 in good health. The CDR3 sequence: CASSSKEGISYEQYF. Here the CDR3 DNA reads TGTGCCAGCAGCTCAAAGGAGGGCATCTCCTACGAGCAGTACTTC. Looking up the rest from reference TRBV5-5 and TRBJ2-7 gives the full variable domain: DAGVTQSPTHLIKTRGQQVTLRCSPISGHKSVSWYQQVLGQGPQFIFQYYEKEERGRGNFPDRFSARQFPNYSSELNVNALLLGDSALYLCASSSKEGISYEQYFGPGTRLTVT.